This TCR beta chain is drawn from a study of blood T cells in healthy people across ages. A second PCR, run for about 6 to 12 cycles, used a sample-barcoded 5' primer plus a J-beta primer mix. TCRdb passed the 5' RACE reads through MiXCR, listing each CDR3 protein once. Found here are about 1 million distinct CDR3 sequences, approximately 25% of them singletons; the top ten hold around 0.75%. The germline V gene encodes CDR1 MNHEY and CDR2 SVGEGT. J lost 9 bases, V lost 4 bases, and 2 bases had no gene match. The CDR3 totals 11 residues. This clonotype was seen a few times. These same data were also listed under a study on T cells of mothers and their children.

This sequence originates from a girl aged 2 to 10 in good health. The V and J genes are TRBV6-2 or TRBV6-3 and TRBJ1-1; 7 bases match TRBD1. What was sequenced was blood. DNA of the CDR3: TGTGCCAGCAGTTCGACAGGGAAAGCTTTCTTT. This sequence encodes CASSSTGKAFF.